This T cell receptor (beta chain) originates from a study of blood T cells in healthy people across ages. This clonotype was detected a few times. Its antigen is still unknown. V was clipped by 7 bases and J by 1 base; unmatched bases: 6. Per the germline V gene, CDR1 is MNHEY and CDR2 is SMNVEV (reference sequence). The CDR3 runs to 14 residues. In terms of origin and age, donors were healthy Caucasian individuals from Russia aged about 6 to 90. PCR was performed a second time for 7 to 11 cycles using a sample-barcoded 5' primer and a J-beta primer mix. TCRdb recomputed calls from the 5' RACE reads with MiXCR, one row per CDR3 protein. The data hold about 1.8 million distinct CDR3 sequences, with about 50% observed a single time. General study points: The fall in TCR beta diversity per million T cells was roughly linear with age. Researchers judged that diversity estimates from one million T cells fell short of true values.

The source is a middle-aged woman in good health. The sequenced sample was blood. The genes are TRBV27 and TRBJ1-2; 7 nucleotides line up with TRBD1. As DNA, the CDR3 is TGTGCCAGCAACAAGACAGGGAATAACTATGGCTACACCTTC. Its translation: CASNKTGNNYGYTF.